This T cell receptor (beta chain) comes out of a study of human T cells and chemical hapten exposure. Study-level information: DPC at 2% was the sensitizing agent, placed on approximately 2 cm by approximately 2 cm of upper inner arm skin. The study patch tested 0.01% DPC on the upper back and read results at 6 days. General study findings and limits: There was alopecia in the donors, so their immune response may differ from that of healthy people.

Time point specified: patch test 1, 2 weeks after DPC sensitization. Treatment noted: therapeutic diphenylcyclopropenone sensitization with weekly scalp DPC. Attachment of unique molecular identifiers to individual cDNA molecules was performed in the library. TCRdb processed the RACE reads anew with MiXCR; each CDR3 protein has one entry. The table has 65,000 to 85,000 distinct CDR3 sequences, 12% seen once; the top ten hold roughly 3.4%. Germline V gene sequence: CDR1 KGHSH, CDR2 LQKENI. The CDR3 has 14 residues. Trimming pared 6 bases from V and 8 bases from J, leaving 14 bases between. This clonotype has only a few counts. Antigen unknown.

The chain has TRBV18 and TRBJ1-6, with TRBD1 as a possible D gene (6 bases). The sequence derives from a woman aged 55-70 years with alopecia areata. Some clones in this sample may be carry-over from other donors' samples. The sample here was whole blood, taken in connection with sensitization to the hapten diphenylcyclopropenone (DPC). In DNA, the CDR3 is TGTGCCAGCTCTCCCCGGGACAAAGATTCACCCCTCCACTTT. This encodes CASSPRDKDSPLHF.